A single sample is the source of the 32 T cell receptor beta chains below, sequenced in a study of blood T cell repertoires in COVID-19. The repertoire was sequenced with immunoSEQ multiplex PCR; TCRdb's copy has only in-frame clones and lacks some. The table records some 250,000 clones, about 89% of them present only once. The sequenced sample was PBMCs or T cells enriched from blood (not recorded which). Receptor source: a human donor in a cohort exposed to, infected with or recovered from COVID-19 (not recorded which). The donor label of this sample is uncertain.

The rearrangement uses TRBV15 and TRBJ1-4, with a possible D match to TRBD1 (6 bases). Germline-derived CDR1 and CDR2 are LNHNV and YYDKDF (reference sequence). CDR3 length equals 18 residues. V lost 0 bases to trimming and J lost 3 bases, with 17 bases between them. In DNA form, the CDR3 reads TGTGCCACCAGCAGAGATTTAACCTCAGGGGATGCTAATGAAAAACTGTTTTTT. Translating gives CATSRDLTSGDANEKLFF.

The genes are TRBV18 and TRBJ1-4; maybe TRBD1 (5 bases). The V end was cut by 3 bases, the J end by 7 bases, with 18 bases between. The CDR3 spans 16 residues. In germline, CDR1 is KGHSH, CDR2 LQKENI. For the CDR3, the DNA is TGTGCCAGCTCACCCGGGGGAGCCGGCGTCGGTGAAAAACTGTTTTTT. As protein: CASSPGGAGVGEKLFF.

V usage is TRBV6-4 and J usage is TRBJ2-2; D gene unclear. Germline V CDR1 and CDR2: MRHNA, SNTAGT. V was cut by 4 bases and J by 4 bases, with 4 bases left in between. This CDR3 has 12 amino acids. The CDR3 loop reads CASSAFTGELFF. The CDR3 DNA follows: TGTGCCAGCAGTGCCTTCACCGGGGAGCTGTTTTTT.

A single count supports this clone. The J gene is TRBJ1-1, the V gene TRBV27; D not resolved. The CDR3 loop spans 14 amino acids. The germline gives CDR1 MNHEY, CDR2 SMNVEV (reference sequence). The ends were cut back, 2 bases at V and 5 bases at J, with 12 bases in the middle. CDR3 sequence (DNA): TGTGCCAGCAGTTTAGGAGTGGGTTGGACTGAAGCTTTCTTT. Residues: CASSLGVGWTEAFF.

The CDR3 sequence: CASSSSPQGAYGYTF. CDR3 nucleotide sequence: TGTGCCAGTAGTAGTAGTCCCCAGGGTGCCTATGGCTACACCTTC. The genes are TRBV19 and TRBJ1-2; TRBD1 is a possible D gene (5 bases). This CDR3 region has 15 residues. Germline lookup yields CDR1 LNHDA and CDR2 SQIVND (reference sequence). Trimming cost V 4 bases and J 4 bases, with 16 bases left between them. Complete variable domain (other parts from reference TRBV19 and TRBJ1-2): DGGITQSPKYLFRKEGQNVTLSCEQNLNHDAMYWYRQDPGQGLRLIYYSQIVNDFQKGDIAEGYSVSREKKESFPLTVTSAQKNPTAFYLCASSSSPQGAYGYTFGSGTRLTVV.

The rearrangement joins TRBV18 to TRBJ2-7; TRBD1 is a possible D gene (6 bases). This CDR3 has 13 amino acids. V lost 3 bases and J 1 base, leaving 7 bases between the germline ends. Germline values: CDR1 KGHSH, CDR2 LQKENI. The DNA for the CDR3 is TGTGCCAGCTCACCGCAGGGGTCCTACGAGCAGTACTTC. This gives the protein CASSPQGSYEQYF.

CDR3 protein: CASSTPGHPYGYTF. The CDR3 nucleotides are TGCGCCAGCAGCACTCCGGGACACCCATATGGCTACACCTTC. The rearrangement joins TRBV5-1 to TRBJ1-2; tentatively, D is TRBD1 (6 bases). The germline V gene has CDR1 SGHRS and CDR2 YFSETQ. Trimming removed 4 bases from V and 5 bases from J, with 15 bases in between. The CDR3 contains 14 residues.

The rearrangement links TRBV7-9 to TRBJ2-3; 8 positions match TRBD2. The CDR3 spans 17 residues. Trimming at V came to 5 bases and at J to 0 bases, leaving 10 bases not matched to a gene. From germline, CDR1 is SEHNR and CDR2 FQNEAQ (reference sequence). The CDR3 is CASSIRGSGGSTDTQYF. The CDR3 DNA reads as TGTGCCAGCAGCATTAGAGGGAGCGGGGGTAGCACAGATACGCAGTATTTT.

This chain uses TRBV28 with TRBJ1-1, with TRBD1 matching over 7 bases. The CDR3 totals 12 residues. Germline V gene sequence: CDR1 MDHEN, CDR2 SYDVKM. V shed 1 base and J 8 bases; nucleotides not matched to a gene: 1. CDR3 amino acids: CASSLLQGEAFF. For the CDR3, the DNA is TGTGCCAGCAGTTTATTACAGGGGGAAGCTTTCTTT.

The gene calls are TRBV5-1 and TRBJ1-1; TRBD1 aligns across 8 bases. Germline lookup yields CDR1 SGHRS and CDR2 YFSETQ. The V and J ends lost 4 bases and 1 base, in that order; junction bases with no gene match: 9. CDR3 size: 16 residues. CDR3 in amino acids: CASSPDRAYTNTEAFF. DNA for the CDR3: TGCGCCAGCAGCCCGGACAGGGCCTACACGAACACTGAAGCTTTCTTT.

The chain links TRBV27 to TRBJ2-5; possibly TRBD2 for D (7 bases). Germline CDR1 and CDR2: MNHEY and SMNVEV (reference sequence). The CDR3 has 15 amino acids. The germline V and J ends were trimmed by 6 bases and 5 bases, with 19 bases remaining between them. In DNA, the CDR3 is TGTGCCAGCAGACGTGAACAGGGAGGGTTGGAGACCCAGTACTTC. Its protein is CASRREQGGLETQYF.

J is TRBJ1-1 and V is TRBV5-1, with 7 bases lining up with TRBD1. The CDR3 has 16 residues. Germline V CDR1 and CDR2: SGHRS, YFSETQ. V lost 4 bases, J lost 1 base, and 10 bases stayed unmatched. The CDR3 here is CASSVTGAGSNTEAFF. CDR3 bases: TGCGCCAGCAGCGTTACAGGGGCCGGGTCGAACACTGAAGCTTTCTTT.

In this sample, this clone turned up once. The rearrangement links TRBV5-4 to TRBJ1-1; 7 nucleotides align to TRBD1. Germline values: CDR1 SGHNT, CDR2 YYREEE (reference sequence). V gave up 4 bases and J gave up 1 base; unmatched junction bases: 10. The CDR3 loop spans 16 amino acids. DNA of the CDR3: TGTGCCAGCAGCCCCTTTTGGGCAGGGGGGAACACTGAAGCTTTCTTT. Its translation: CASSPFWAGGNTEAFF.

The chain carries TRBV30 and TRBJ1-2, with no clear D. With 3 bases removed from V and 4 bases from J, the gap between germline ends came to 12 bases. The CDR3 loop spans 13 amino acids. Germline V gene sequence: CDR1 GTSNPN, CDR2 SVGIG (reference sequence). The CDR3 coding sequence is TGTGCCTGGAGGGGCCGATTAGGCTATGGCTACACCTTC. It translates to CAWRGRLGYGYTF. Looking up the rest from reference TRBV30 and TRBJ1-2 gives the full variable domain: SQTIHQWPATLVQPVGSPLSLECTVEGTSNPNLYWYRQAAGRGLQLLFYSVGIGQISSEVPQNLSASRPQDRQFILSSKKLLLSDSGFYLCAWRGRLGYGYTFGSGTRLTVV.

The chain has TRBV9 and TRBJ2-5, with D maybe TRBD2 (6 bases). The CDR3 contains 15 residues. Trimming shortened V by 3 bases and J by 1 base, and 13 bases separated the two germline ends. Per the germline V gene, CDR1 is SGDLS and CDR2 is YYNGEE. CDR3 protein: CASSAWGDGQETQYF. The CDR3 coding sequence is TGTGCCAGCAGCGCGTGGGGGGACGGCCAAGAGACCCAGTACTTC.

CDR3 DNA: TGCGCCAGCAGCCTTCGGAGGCAGGGGAGCTCCTACAATGAGCAGTTCTTC. Translating it yields CASSLRRQGSSYNEQFF. The rearrangement uses TRBV4-1 and TRBJ2-1, with D perhaps matching TRBD1 (6 bases). This CDR3 has 17 amino acids. Germline V lookup: CDR1 MGHRA, CDR2 YSYEKL. Trimming pared 4 bases from V and 0 bases from J, leaving 16 bases between.

The CDR3 is CASSTGADNEKLFF. The CDR3 DNA is TGTGCCAGCAGCACAGGGGCAGATAATGAAAAACTGTTTTTT. The chain joins TRBV6-5 to TRBJ1-4, with 7 bases aligning to TRBD1. J gave up 4 bases and V 6 bases, and 5 bases lay outside the gene matches. The CDR3 consists of 14 residues. Per the germline V gene, CDR1 is MNHEY and CDR2 is SVGAGI.

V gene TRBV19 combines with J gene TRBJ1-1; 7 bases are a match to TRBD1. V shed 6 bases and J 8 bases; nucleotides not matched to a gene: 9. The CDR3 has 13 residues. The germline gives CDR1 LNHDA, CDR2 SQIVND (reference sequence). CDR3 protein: CASSDGTEIEAFF. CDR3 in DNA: TGTGCCAGTAGCGACGGGACAGAAATAGAAGCTTTCTTT.

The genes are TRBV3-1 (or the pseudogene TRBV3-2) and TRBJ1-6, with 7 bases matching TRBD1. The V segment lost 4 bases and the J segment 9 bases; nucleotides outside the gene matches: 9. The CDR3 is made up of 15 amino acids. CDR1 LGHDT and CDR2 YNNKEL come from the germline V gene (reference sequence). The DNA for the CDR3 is TGTGCCAGCAGCCGAGTCGACAGGGAAGGTTCACCCCTCCACTTT. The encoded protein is CASSRVDREGSPLHF.

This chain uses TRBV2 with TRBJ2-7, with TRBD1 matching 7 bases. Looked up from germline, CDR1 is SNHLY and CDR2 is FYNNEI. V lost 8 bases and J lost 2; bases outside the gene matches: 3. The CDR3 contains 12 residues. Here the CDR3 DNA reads TGTGCCAGCGGGGACAGCCCCTACGAGCAGTACTTC. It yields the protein CASGDSPYEQYF.

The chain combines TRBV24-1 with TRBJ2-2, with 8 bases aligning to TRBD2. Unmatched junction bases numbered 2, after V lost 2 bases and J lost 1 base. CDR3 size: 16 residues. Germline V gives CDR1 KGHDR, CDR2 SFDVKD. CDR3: CATSDYLAGNTGELFF. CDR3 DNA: TGTGCCACCAGTGATTATCTAGCGGGGAACACCGGGGAGCTGTTTTTT.

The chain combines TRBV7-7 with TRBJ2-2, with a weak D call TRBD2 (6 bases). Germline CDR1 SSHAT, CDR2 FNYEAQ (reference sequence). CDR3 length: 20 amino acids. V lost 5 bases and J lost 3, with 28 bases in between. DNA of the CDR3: TGTGCCAGCAGCCCCGTGGGCGGGGCCAAAAGTACCTTCGACACCGGGGAGCTGTTTTTT. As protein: CASSPVGGAKSTFDTGELFF.

CDR3 amino acids: CASRGTGSTEQYF. DNA of the CDR3: TGTGCCAGCAGAGGGACAGGGTCCACCGAGCAGTACTTC. The rearrangement uses TRBV3-1 (or the pseudogene TRBV3-2) and TRBJ2-7, with 9 bases matching TRBD1. This CDR3 has 13 residues. V trimming: 6 bases; J trimming: 6 bases; junction bases outside the gene matches: 6. Germline V gene lookup returns CDR1 LGHDT and CDR2 YNNKEL (reference sequence).

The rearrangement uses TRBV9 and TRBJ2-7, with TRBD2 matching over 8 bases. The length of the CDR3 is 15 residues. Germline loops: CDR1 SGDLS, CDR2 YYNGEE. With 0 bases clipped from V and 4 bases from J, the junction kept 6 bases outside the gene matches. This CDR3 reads CASSVAAGGPYEQYF. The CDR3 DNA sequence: TGTGCCAGCAGCGTAGCGGCGGGGGGACCTTACGAGCAGTACTTC.

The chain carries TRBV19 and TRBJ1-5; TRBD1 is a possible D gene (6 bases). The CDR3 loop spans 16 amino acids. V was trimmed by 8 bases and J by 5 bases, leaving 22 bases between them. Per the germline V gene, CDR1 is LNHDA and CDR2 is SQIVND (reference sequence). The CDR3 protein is CASVDGGAGGHQPQHF. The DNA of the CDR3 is TGTGCCAGTGTAGACGGTGGGGCCGGGGGGCATCAGCCCCAGCATTTT.

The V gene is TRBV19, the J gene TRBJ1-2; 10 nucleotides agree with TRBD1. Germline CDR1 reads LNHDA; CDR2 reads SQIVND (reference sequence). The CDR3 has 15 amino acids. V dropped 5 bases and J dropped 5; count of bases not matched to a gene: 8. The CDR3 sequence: CASSPRTGGAYGYTF. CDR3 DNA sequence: TGTGCCAGTAGTCCCCGGACAGGGGGAGCGTATGGCTACACCTTC.

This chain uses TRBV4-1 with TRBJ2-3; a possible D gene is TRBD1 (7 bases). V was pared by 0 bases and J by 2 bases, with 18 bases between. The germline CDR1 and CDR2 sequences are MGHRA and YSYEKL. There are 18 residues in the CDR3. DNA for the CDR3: TGCGCCAGCAGCCAAGATAATTTCCAGGGGGGATACACAGATACGCAGTATTTT. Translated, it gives CASSQDNFQGGYTDTQYF.

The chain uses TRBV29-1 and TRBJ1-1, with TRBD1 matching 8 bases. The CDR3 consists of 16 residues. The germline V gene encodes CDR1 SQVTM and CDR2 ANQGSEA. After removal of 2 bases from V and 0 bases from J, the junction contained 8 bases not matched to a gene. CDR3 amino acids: CSVEKGGTGVNTEAFF. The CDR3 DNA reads TGCAGCGTTGAAAAGGGGGGGACAGGAGTGAACACTGAAGCTTTCTTT.

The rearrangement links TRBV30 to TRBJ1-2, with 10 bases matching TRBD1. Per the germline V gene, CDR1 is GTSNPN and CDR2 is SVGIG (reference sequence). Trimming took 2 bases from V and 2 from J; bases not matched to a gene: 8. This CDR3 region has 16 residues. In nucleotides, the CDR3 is TGTGCCTGGAGTTCCCCGGCGACAGGGGGCAACTATGGCTACACCTTC. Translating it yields CAWSSPATGGNYGYTF.

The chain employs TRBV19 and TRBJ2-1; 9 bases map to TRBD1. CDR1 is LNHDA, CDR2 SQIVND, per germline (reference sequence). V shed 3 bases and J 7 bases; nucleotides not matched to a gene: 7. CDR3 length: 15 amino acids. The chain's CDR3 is CASSIAGTGKNEQFF. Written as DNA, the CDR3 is TGTGCCAGTAGTATTGCTGGGACAGGGAAGAATGAGCAGTTCTTC.

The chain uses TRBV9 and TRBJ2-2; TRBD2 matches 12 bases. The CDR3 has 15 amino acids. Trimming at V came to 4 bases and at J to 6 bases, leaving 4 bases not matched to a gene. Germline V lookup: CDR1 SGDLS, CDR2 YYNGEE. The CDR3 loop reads CASSPGLAGSGELFF. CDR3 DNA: TGTGCCAGCAGCCCAGGACTAGCGGGGTCCGGGGAGCTGTTTTTT.

The CDR3 coding sequence is TGTGCTAGTGGTTTGGTCGGTCCTCGAGGCTACACCTTC. It encodes CASGLVGPRGYTF. The V call is TRBV12-5, the J call TRBJ1-2; no clear D. Germline CDR1 is LGHNT and CDR2 is FRNRAP. V was pared by 0 bases and J by 8 bases, with 10 bases between. CDR3 size: 13 residues.